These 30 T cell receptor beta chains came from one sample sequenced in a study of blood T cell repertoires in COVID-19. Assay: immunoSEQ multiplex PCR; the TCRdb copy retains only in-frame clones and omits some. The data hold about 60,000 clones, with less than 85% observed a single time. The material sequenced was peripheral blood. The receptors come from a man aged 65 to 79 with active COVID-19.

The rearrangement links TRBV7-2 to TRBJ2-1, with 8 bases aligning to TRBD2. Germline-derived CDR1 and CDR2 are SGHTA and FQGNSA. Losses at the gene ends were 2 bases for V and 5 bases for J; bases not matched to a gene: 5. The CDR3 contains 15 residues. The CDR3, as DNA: TGTGCCAGCAGCTTAAGACTAGCGAGTAACAATGAGCAGTTCTTC. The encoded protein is CASSLRLASNNEQFF.

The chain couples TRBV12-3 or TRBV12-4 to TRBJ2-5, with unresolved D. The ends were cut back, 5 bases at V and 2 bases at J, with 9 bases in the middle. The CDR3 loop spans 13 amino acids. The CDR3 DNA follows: TGTGCCAGCAGTCTTGACGGGCAAGAGACCCAGTACTTC. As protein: CASSLDGQETQYF.

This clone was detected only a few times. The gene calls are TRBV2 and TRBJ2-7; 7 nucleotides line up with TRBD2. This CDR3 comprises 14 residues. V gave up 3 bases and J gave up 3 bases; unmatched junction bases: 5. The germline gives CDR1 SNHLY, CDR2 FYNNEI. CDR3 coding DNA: TGTGCCAGCAGTGACCGCCCTAGCGGCTACGAGCAGTACTTC. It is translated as CASSDRPSGYEQYF. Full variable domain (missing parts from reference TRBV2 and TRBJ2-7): EPEVTQTPSHQVTQMGQEVILRCVPISNHLYFYWYRQILGQKVEFLVSFYNNEISEKSEIFDDQFSVERPDGSNFTLKIRSTKLEDSAMYFCASSDRPSGYEQYFGPGTRLTVT.

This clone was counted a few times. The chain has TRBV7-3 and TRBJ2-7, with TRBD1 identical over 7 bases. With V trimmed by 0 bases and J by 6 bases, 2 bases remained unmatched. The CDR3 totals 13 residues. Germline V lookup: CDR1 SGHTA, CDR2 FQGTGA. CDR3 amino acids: CASSLTSGGEQYF. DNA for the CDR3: TGTGCCAGCAGCTTAACCTCAGGGGGCGAGCAGTACTTC.

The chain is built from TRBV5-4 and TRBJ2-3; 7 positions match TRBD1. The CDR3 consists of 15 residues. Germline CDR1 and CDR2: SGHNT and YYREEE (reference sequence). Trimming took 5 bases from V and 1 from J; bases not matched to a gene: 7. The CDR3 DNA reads TGTGCCAGCAGATTAGGGGGCGCCGGCACAGATACGCAGTATTTT. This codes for CASRLGGAGTDTQYF. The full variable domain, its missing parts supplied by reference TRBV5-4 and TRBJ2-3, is ETGVTQSPTHLIKTRGQQVTLRCSSQSGHNTVSWYQQALGQGPQFIFQYYREEENGRGNFPPRFSGLQFPNYSSELNVNALELDDSALYLCASRLGGAGTDTQYFGPGTRLTVL.

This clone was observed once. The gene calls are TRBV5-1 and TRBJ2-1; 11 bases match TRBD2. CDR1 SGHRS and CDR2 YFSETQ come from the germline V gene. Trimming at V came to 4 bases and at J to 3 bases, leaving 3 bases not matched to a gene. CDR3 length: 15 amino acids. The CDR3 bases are TGCGCCAGCAGCGCTACTAGCGGGAGCTACAATGAGCAGTTCTTC. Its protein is CASSATSGSYNEQFF.

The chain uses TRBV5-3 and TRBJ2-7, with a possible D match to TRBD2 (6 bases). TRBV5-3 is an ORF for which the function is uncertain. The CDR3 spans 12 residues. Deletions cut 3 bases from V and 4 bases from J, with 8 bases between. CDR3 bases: TGTGCCAGAAGCTCCCGGGGGTACGAGCAGTACTTC. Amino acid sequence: CARSSRGYEQYF.

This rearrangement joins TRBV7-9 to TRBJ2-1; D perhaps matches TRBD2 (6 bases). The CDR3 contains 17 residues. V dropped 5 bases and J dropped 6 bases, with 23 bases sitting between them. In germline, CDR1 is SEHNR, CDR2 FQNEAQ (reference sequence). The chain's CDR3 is CASSLPSNGRAGNEQFF. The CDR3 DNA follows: TGTGCCAGCAGCCTACCCTCCAACGGGAGAGCCGGCAATGAGCAGTTCTTC.

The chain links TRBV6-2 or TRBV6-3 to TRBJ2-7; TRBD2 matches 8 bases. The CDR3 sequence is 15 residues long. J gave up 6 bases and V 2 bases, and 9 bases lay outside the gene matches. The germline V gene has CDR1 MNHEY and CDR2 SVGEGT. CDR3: CASSYLLAGFSEQYF. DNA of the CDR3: TGTGCCAGCAGTTACCTGCTAGCGGGTTTCTCCGAGCAGTACTTC.

The CDR3 DNA reads TGTGCCAGCAGCCTTGGGACTAGCGGGACCACAGATACGCAGTATTTT. This gives the protein CASSLGTSGTTDTQYF. The rearrangement uses TRBV11-3 and TRBJ2-3; TRBD2 aligns across 13 bases. Per germline, CDR1 SGHNT and CDR2 YENEEA. The CDR3 has 16 amino acids. With V trimmed by 5 bases and J by 2 bases, 4 bases remained unmatched.

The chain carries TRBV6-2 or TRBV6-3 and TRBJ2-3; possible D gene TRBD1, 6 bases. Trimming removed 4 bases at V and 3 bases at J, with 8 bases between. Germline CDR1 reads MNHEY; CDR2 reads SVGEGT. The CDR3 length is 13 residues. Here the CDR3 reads CASSLRGTDTQYF. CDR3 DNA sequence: TGTGCCAGCAGTTTGAGGGGGACAGATACGCAGTATTTT.

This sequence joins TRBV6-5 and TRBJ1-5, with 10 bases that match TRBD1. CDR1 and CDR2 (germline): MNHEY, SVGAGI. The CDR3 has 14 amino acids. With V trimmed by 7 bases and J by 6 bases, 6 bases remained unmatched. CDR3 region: CASKKDRGSQPQHF. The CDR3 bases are TGTGCCAGCAAGAAGGACAGGGGGAGTCAGCCCCAGCATTTT.

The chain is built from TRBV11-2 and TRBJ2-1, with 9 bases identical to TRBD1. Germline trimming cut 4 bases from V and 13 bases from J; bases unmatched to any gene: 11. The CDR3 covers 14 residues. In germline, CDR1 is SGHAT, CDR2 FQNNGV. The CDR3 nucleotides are TGTGCCAGCAGCTCACGGGACAGGGCGACAATACAGTTCTTC. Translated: CASSSRDRATIQFF.

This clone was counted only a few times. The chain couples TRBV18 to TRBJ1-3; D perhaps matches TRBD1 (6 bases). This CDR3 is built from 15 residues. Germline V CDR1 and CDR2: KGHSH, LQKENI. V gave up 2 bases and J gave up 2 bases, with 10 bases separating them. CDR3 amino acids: CASSPGGLAGNTIYF. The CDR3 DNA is TGTGCCAGCTCACCAGGGGGCTTGGCTGGAAACACCATATATTTT.

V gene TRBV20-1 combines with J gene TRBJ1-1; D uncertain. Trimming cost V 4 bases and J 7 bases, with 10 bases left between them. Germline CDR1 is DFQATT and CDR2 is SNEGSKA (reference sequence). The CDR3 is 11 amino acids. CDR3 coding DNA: TGCAGTGCTACGAGGCTCGGTGAAGCTTTCTTT. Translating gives CSATRLGEAFF.

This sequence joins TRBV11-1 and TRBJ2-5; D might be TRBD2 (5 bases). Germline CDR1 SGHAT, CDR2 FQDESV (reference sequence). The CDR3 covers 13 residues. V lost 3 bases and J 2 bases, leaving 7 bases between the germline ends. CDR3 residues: CASSLDLQETQYF. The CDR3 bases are TGTGCCAGCAGCTTGGACTTACAAGAGACCCAGTACTTC.

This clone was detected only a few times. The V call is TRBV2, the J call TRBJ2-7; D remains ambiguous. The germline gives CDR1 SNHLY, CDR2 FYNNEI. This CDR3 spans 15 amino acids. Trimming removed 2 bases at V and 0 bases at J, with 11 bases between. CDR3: CASSETQARSYEQYF. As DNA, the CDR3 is TGTGCCAGCAGTGAAACCCAAGCCCGCTCCTACGAGCAGTACTTC.

The CDR3 DNA is TGTGCCAGCAGCCAAGCCACAGGGGGCCAGGGTGGCTACACCTTC. Translation gives CASSQATGGQGGYTF. The chain employs TRBV4-2 and TRBJ1-2; 9 positions match TRBD1. CDR3 size: 15 residues. V gave up 1 base and J gave up 7 bases; unmatched junction bases: 7. From germline, CDR1 is LGHNA and CDR2 YNFKEQ.

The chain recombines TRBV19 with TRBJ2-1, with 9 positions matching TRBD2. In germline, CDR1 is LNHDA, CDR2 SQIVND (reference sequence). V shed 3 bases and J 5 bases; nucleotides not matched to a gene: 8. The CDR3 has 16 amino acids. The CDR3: CASSIPGLASDNEQFF. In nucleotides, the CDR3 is TGTGCCAGTAGTATTCCGGGACTAGCTTCCGACAATGAGCAGTTCTTC. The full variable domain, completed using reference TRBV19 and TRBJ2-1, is DGGITQSPKYLFRKEGQNVTLSCEQNLNHDAMYWYRQDPGQGLRLIYYSQIVNDFQKGDIAEGYSVSREKKESFPLTVTSAQKNPTAFYLCASSIPGLASDNEQFFGPGTRLTVL.

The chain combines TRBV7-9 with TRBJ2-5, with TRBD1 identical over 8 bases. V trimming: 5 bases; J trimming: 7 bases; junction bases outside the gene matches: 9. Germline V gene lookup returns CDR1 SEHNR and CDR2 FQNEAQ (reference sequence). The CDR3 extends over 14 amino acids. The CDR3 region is CASSVGTGVGTQYF. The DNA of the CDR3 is TGTGCCAGCAGCGTCGGGACAGGCGTAGGGACCCAGTACTTC.

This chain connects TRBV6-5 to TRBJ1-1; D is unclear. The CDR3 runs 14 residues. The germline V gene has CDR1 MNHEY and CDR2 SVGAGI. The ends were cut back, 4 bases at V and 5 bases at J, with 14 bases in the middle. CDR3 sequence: CASSSIPGSTEAFF. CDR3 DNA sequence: TGTGCCAGCAGTTCCATACCGGGTTCTACTGAAGCTTTCTTT.

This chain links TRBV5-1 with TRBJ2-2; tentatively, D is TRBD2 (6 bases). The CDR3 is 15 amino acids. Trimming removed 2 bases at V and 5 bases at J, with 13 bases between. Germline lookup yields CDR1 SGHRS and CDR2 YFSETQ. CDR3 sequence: CASSLEIGGTGELFF. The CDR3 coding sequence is TGCGCCAGCAGCTTAGAGATTGGGGGGACCGGGGAGCTGTTTTTT.

As DNA, the CDR3 is TGTGCCAGCAGCTTTAGCGGGTCACCCTACGAGCAGTACTTC. Protein: CASSFSGSPYEQYF. V usage is TRBV5-4 and J usage is TRBJ2-7, with 7 bases lining up with TRBD2. This CDR3 region has 14 residues. Losses at the gene ends were 2 bases for V and 2 bases for J; bases not matched to a gene: 4. The germline gives CDR1 SGHNT, CDR2 YYREEE (reference sequence).

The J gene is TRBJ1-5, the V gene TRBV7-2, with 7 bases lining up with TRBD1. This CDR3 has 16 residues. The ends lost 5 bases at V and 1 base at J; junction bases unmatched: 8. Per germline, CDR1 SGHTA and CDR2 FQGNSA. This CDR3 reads CASSGGEGASNQPQHF. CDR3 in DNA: TGTGCCAGCAGCGGCGGAGAGGGGGCAAGCAATCAGCCCCAGCATTTT. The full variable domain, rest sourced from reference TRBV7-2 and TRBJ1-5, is GAGVSQSPSNKVTEKGKDVELRCDPISGHTALYWYRQSLGQGLEFLIYFQGNSAPDKSGLPSDRFSAERTGGSVSTLTIQRTQQEDSAVYLCASSGGEGASNQPQHFGDGTRLSIL.

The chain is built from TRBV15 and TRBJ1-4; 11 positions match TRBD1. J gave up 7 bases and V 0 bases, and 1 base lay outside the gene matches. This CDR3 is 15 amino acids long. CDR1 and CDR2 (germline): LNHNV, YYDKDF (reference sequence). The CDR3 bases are TGTGCCACCAGCAGAGACGGGACAGGGGGTGAAAAACTGTTTTTT. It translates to CATSRDGTGGEKLFF. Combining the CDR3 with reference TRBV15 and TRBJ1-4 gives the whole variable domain DAMVIQNPRYQVTQFGKPVTLSCSQTLNHNVMYWYQQKSSQAPKLLFHYYDKDFNNEADTPDNFQSRRPNTSFCFLDIRSPGLGDTAMYLCATSRDGTGGEKLFFGSGTQLSVL.

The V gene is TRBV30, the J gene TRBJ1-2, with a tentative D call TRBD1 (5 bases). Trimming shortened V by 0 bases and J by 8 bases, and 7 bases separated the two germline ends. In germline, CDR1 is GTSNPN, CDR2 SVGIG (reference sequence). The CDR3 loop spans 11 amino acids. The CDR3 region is CAWSVGEGYTF. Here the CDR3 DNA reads TGTGCCTGGAGTGTAGGGGAAGGCTACACCTTC.

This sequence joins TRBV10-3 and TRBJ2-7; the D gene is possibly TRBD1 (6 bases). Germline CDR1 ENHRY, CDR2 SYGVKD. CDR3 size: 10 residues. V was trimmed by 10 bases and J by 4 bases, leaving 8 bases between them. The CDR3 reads CATGEYEQYF. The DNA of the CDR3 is TGTGCCACAGGGGAATACGAGCAGTACTTC.

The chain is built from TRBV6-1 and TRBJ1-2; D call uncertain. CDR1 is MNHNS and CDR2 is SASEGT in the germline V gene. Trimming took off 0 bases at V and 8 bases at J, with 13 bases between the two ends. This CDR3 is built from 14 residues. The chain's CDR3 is CASSEAVWASGYTF. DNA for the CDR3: TGTGCCAGCAGTGAAGCCGTCTGGGCTTCCGGCTACACCTTC.

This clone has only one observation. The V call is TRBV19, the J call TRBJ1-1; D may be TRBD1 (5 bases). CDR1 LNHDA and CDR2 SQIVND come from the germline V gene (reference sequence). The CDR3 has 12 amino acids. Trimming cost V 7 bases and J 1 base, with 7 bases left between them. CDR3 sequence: CASTGWNTEAFF. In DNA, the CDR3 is TGTGCCAGTACAGGGTGGAACACTGAAGCTTTCTTT.

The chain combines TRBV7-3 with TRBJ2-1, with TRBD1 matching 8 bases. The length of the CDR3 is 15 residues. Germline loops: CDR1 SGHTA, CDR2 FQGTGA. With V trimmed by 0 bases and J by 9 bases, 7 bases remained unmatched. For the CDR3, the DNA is TGTGCCAGCAGCTTAACAGTGGCAGGGGGCGGTGAGCAGTTCTTC. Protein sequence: CASSLTVAGGGEQFF.